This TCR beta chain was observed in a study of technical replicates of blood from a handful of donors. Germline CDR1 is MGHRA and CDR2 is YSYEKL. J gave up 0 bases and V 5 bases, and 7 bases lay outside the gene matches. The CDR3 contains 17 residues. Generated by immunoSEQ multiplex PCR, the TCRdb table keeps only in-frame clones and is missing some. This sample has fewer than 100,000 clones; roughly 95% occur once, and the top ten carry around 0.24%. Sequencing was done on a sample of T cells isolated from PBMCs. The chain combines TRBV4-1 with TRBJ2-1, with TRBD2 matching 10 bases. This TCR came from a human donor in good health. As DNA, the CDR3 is TGCGCCAGCAGCACGGGACTAGCGAGAAGCTCCTACAATGAGCAGTTCTTC. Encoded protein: CASSTGLARSSYNEQFF.